This TCR beta chain emerged from a study of shared clonotypes between healthy human individuals. About the study: Plates per donor: three CD4 naive, three CD4 memory, two CD8 naive, one CD8 memory.

Germline CDR1 reads MDHEN; CDR2 reads SYDVKM. The CDR3 is 15 residues long. Trimming took 6 bases from V and 0 from J, leaving 11 bases between them. Regarding this clone: This sample also contains other DNA sequences that code for the same CDR3.

It was CD45RO-negative cells, positively selected for CCR7, that made up naive CD8 cells, with terminally differentiated effector memory CD45RA+ cells excluded. Measured with immunoSEQ multiplex PCR; TCRdb has only the in-frame clones, and not every one. The sample has roughly 2.1 million clones, about 93% seen once; the top ten hold 1.7%. The source material was naive CD8+ T cells from PBMCs. J is TRBJ1-4 and V is TRBV28; D is ambiguous. This TCR was recovered from a man between 18 and 35 years old in good health. Some clones in this sample may be carry-over from other donors' samples. The CDR3 DNA follows: TGTGCCAGCAGCCTAACGGCTGCAACTAATGAAAAACTGTTTTTT. As protein: CASSLTAATNEKLFF. Supplemented by reference TRBV28 and TRBJ1-4, the full variable domain reads DVKVTQSSRYLVKRTGEKVFLECVQDMDHENMFWYRQDPGLGLRLIYFSYDVKMKEKGDIPEGYSVSREKKERFSLILESASTNQTSMYLCASSLTAATNEKLFFGSGTQLSVL.